This T cell receptor (beta chain) originates from a study of T-cell reconstitution after alpha-beta-depleted transplantation in children. This clonotype was seen repeatedly, ten times or more. Using unique molecular identifiers, the investigators prepared the TCRbeta library. TCRdb analysed the PCR reads with MiXCR anew, one entry per CDR3 protein. Here the sample spans around 680,000 distinct CDR3 sequences, approximately 15% being singletons. CDR1 and CDR2 from the germline V gene are MNHNS and SASEGT. The CDR3 extends over 13 amino acids. The J segment lost 6 bases and the V segment lost 6 bases, leaving 5 bases of the junction unmatched.

This chain connects TRBV6-1 to TRBJ1-2, with 9 positions matching TRBD1. This TCR came from a human donor who donated a stem cell graft to a child with acute myeloid leukemia. The starting material was PBMCs from the stem cell graft donor, obtained from the stem cell graft. The CDR3 DNA follows: TGTGCCAGCAGACCAACAGGGGGCGATGGCTACACCTTC. Translated: CASRPTGGDGYTF.